The subject of this entry is one TCR beta chain. Study processing details: Scientists estimated how many nucleated cells there were by amplifying reference gene primers. Generated by immunoSEQ multiplex PCR, the TCRdb table keeps only in-frame clones and is missing some. That table supplies the V and J calls and clone size; D and trimming were determined from the DNA. This table has around 190,000 clones, approximately 91% appearing once. This sample is part of a study of blood T cell repertoires in COVID-19. Sequencing used peripheral blood. The receptor's source is a man between 50 and 59 years old with COVID-19, enrolled during active disease.

The CDR3 nucleotides are TGCGCCAGCAGCCCTAGCGGGGGACCGACAAGCACAGATACGCAGTATTTT. Amino acid sequence: CASSPSGGPTSTDTQYF. This chain links TRBV5-1 with TRBJ2-3; 10 bases fit TRBD2. Germline V gene lookup returns CDR1 SGHRS and CDR2 YFSETQ. J lost 0 bases, V lost 4 bases, and 8 bases had no gene match. The CDR3 is 17 residues long.